Each of the 4 T cell receptor beta chains below was sequenced from the same sample in a study of blood T cell repertoires in COVID-19. This table comes from immunoSEQ multiplex PCR, and its TCRdb copy is limited to in-frame clones, with some not included. The sample gives approximately 140,000 clones, approximately 80% of which show up once; 6% to 7.5% is in the top ten. Sequenced material: peripheral blood. These receptors were collected from a human donor in a cohort sampled during active COVID-19.

CDR3 DNA: TGTGCTAGTGGTTTGGGAAACTCAGGGGCTTTCTTT. Translating it yields CASGLGNSGAFF. The V and J genes are TRBV12-5 and TRBJ1-1; the D gene is possibly TRBD1 (5 bases). The CDR3 length is 12 residues. Germline CDR1 and CDR2: LGHNT and FRNRAP. V lost 1 base and J 11 bases, leaving 11 bases between the germline ends. Filled out from reference TRBV12-5 and TRBJ1-1, the complete variable domain reads DARVTQTPRHKVTEMGQEVTMRCQPILGHNTVFWYRQTMMQGLELLAYFRNRAPLDDSGMPKDRFSAEMPDATLATLKIQPSEPRDSAVYFCASGLGNSGAFFGQGTRLTVV.

This CDR3 reads CASSLATSGGPGKTQYF. In DNA, the CDR3 is TGTGCCAGCAGCTTGGCCACTAGCGGGGGCCCCGGAAAGACCCAGTACTTC. V and J are TRBV5-8 and TRBJ2-5; 11 bases agree with TRBD2. Losses at the gene ends were 0 bases for V and 6 bases for J; bases not matched to a gene: 10. The CDR3 consists of 17 residues. Germline values: CDR1 SGHTS, CDR2 YDEGEE.

In DNA, the CDR3 is TGTGCCAGCAGCTTACAGCCCCTAGCGGGCTCCACAGATACGCAGTATTTT. This sequence encodes CASSLQPLAGSTDTQYF. The chain employs TRBV11-2 and TRBJ2-3; 8 bases line up with TRBD2. The germline V gene encodes CDR1 SGHAT and CDR2 FQNNGV. V dropped 2 bases and J dropped 2; count of bases not matched to a gene: 9. CDR3 length: 17 amino acids.

The gene calls are TRBV19 and TRBJ2-3; 9 bases are a match to TRBD1. The CDR3 spans 14 residues. Losses at the gene ends were 4 bases for V and 8 bases for J; bases not matched to a gene: 7. Germline V CDR1 and CDR2: LNHDA, SQIVND (reference sequence). CDR3 residues: CASSTTGGAGTQYF. CDR3 coding DNA: TGTGCCAGTAGTACCACAGGGGGCGCAGGTACGCAGTATTTT.